These 17 T cell receptor beta chains originate from one sample sequenced in a study of regulatory T cells in long-lasting Graves disease. Through Arm-PCR of CDR3 regions and iRepertoire HTBI primers, TCR beta libraries were built. TCRdb reprocessed the multiplex PCR reads via MiXCR and lists one record per CDR3 protein. The table lists a few hundred thousand distinct CDR3 sequences, approximately 16% of them singletons. The time point was: newly diagnosed GD, antithyroid drugs for less than 3 months. PBMC RNA served as the TCR library source. A further study also used this sample, focusing on T cells in Graves' hyperthyroidism and ophthalmopathy.

The specimen comprised peripheral blood mononuclear cells (PBMCs), sampled at new diagnosis, from a patient treated with antithyroid drugs. The receptors were gathered from a woman aged 18-29 years with Graves disease.

The sample holds many counts of this clonotype. The genes are TRBV12-3 or TRBV12-4 and TRBJ2-1; TRBD2 matches at 14 bases. J gave up 8 bases and V 5 bases, and 5 bases lay outside the gene matches. The CDR3 sequence is 15 residues long. CDR3 in DNA: TGTGCCAGCAGTCCGGGACTAGCGGGAGCGTATGAGCAGTTCTTC. Protein sequence: CASSPGLAGAYEQFF.

This clonotype has only a few counts. This chain joins TRBV27 and TRBJ1-4; D not resolved. V was trimmed by 5 bases and J by 5 bases, leaving 18 bases between them. The germline CDR1 and CDR2 sequences are MNHEY and SMNVEV (reference sequence). The CDR3 is made up of 16 amino acids. The CDR3 loop reads CASSPGYTNFNEKLFF. The CDR3, as DNA: TGTGCCAGCAGTCCTGGGTACACCAACTTCAATGAAAAACTGTTTTTT.

The rearrangement joins TRBV10-3 to TRBJ2-2; 8 bases agree with TRBD1. CDR1 and CDR2 from the germline V gene are ENHRY and SYGVKD. CDR3 size: 12 residues. The CDR3: CALGQGSGELFF. CDR3 in DNA: TGTGCTCTCGGACAGGGCTCCGGGGAGCTGTTTTTT.

This clonotype was seen at least ten times. V usage is TRBV20-1 and J usage is TRBJ2-7; 7 nucleotides line up with TRBD1. This CDR3 is built from 14 residues. The V gene's germline CDR1 is DFQATT and CDR2 SNEGSKA (reference sequence). With 5 bases clipped from V and 4 bases from J, the junction kept 11 bases outside the gene matches. The CDR3: CSAGKPTGRYEQYF. CDR3 DNA sequence: TGCAGTGCTGGAAAGCCGACAGGGAGATACGAGCAGTACTTC.

The rearrangement joins TRBV20-1 to TRBJ1-1; D unclear. Trimming left V 3 bases short and J 0 bases short, with 17 bases between. Germline loops: CDR1 DFQATT, CDR2 SNEGSKA (reference sequence). The CDR3 runs to 16 residues. The CDR3 reads CSARWFSEILNTEAFF. The DNA of the CDR3 is TGCAGTGCTAGGTGGTTTTCAGAAATACTGAACACTGAAGCTTTCTTT.

Only a few counts were recorded for this clonotype. The chain carries TRBV19 and TRBJ2-1; 8 bases agree with TRBD2. The germline CDR1 and CDR2 sequences are LNHDA and SQIVND (reference sequence). The V segment lost 6 bases and the J segment 1 base; nucleotides outside the gene matches: 5. The CDR3 runs to 15 residues. CDR3 nucleotide sequence: TGTGCCAGTAGCCGTAGCGGGATGTCCTACAATGAGCAGTTCTTC. It yields the protein CASSRSGMSYNEQFF. Variable domain in full (rest from reference TRBV19 and TRBJ2-1): DGGITQSPKYLFRKEGQNVTLSCEQNLNHDAMYWYRQDPGQGLRLIYYSQIVNDFQKGDIAEGYSVSREKKESFPLTVTSAQKNPTAFYLCASSRSGMSYNEQFFGPGTRLTVL.

This clonotype was counted at least ten times. The V call is TRBV6-2 or TRBV6-3, the J call TRBJ2-3; 13 nucleotides match TRBD2. The CDR3 consists of 17 residues. Germline loops: CDR1 MNHEY, CDR2 SVGEGT. The V and J ends lost 6 bases and 7 bases, in that order; junction bases with no gene match: 13. The CDR3 DNA reads TGTGCCAGCAGGAAAGGGCGGACTAGCGGGAGTATGAATACGCAGTATTTT. Residues: CASRKGRTSGSMNTQYF.

The J gene is TRBJ1-5, the V gene TRBV5-5; D not certain. Germline assignment: CDR1 SGHKS and CDR2 YYEKEE (reference sequence). V lost 1 base and J 6 bases, leaving 14 bases between the germline ends. The CDR3 has 15 residues. The CDR3 DNA sequence: TGTGCCAGCAGCTTGAGCGTTATCGCTGCTCAGCCCCAGCATTTT. Its translation is CASSLSVIAAQPQHF. The complete variable domain, with remaining parts taken from reference TRBV5-5 and TRBJ1-5, reads DAGVTQSPTHLIKTRGQQVTLRCSPISGHKSVSWYQQVLGQGPQFIFQYYEKEERGRGNFPDRFSARQFPNYSSELNVNALLLGDSALYLCASSLSVIAAQPQHFGDGTRLSIL.

In regard to this clonotype: Possible read error: a much larger clone is one base away. This chain uses TRBV7-2 with TRBJ2-7, with D uncertain. This CDR3 has 12 amino acids. Germline V CDR1 and CDR2: SGHTA, FQGNSA. The CDR3 reads CVSSPSAYEQYF. The CDR3 DNA reads TGTGTCAGCAGCCCGAGCGCCTACGAGCAGTACTTC.

The V and J genes are TRBV19 and TRBJ2-1; D is unresolved. Trimming left V 7 bases short and J 0 bases short, with 10 bases between. The CDR3 totals 14 residues. The germline V gene encodes CDR1 LNHDA and CDR2 SQIVND (reference sequence). CDR3 in amino acids: CASTLTSSYNEQFF. The CDR3 nucleotides read TGTGCCAGTACTCTTACAAGCTCCTACAATGAGCAGTTCTTC.

A word on this clonotype: A read error is likely, as this CDR3 ends without the conserved phenylalanine or tryptophan. The chain employs TRBV28 and TRBJ1-2; TRBD1 aligns across 7 bases. The germline gives CDR1 MDHEN, CDR2 SYDVKM. The CDR3 runs to 15 residues. Trimming at V came to 11 bases and at J to 6 bases, leaving 18 bases not matched to a gene. In DNA form, the CDR3 reads TGTGCCGGCCGTAGGACAGGCTCTTTAATAGATGGCTACACCCTC. Its translation: CAGRRTGSLIDGYTL.

The CDR3: CASSVETSGRSTDTQYF. CDR3 DNA sequence: TGTGCCAGCAGCGTAGAGACTAGCGGGAGAAGTACAGATACGCAGTATTTT. V gene TRBV9 combines with J gene TRBJ2-3, with 12 bases identical to TRBD2. Unmatched junction bases numbered 5, after V lost 0 bases and J lost 3 bases. Germline V gene lookup returns CDR1 SGDLS and CDR2 YYNGEE. The CDR3 is made up of 17 amino acids.

V and J are TRBV7-6 and TRBJ2-2, with D perhaps being TRBD1 or TRBD2 (5 bases each). This CDR3 comprises 14 residues. Germline CDR1 SGHVS, CDR2 FNYEAQ. The V and J ends lost 0 bases and 3 bases respectively, with 5 bases between them. The CDR3 here is CASSLAGHTGELFF. For the CDR3, the DNA is TGTGCCAGCAGCTTAGCGGGACACACCGGGGAGCTGTTTTTT. Full variable domain (rest looked up from reference TRBV7-6 and TRBJ2-2): GAGVSQSPRYKVTKRGQDVALRCDPISGHVSLYWYRQALGQGPEFLTYFNYEAQQDKSGLPNDRFSAERPEGSISTLTIQRTEQRDSAMYRCASSLAGHTGELFFGEGSRLTVL.

This clonotype was counted many times. V gene TRBV12-3 or TRBV12-4 combines with J gene TRBJ1-1, with 9 positions matching TRBD1. The CDR3 covers 14 residues. V shed 5 bases, J shed 6 bases, and the junction held 7 bases outside the gene matches. The CDR3, as DNA: TGTGCCAGCAGTCCACATGACAGGGGGGCTGAAGCTTTCTTT. Residues: CASSPHDRGAEAFF.

This clonotype was detected many times. The chain carries TRBV7-9 and TRBJ2-3, with 9 bases lining up with TRBD2. The CDR3 sequence is 15 residues long. In germline, CDR1 is SEHNR, CDR2 FQNEAQ (reference sequence). V shed 3 bases, J shed 3 bases, and the junction held 4 bases outside the gene matches. The CDR3 region has the DNA TGTGCCAGCAGCTTGCCGGGACTAGCTACAGATACGCAGTATTTT. This sequence encodes CASSLPGLATDTQYF.

At least ten counts were recorded for this clonotype. This chain uses TRBV6-5 with TRBJ2-1; D not resolved. The CDR3 spans 11 residues. V lost 2 bases, J lost 9 bases, and 5 bases lay in between. Germline V gene sequence: CDR1 MNHEY, CDR2 SVGAGI. As DNA, the CDR3 is TGTGCCAGCAGTTACGGGGTTGAGCAGTTCTTC. Its protein is CASSYGVEQFF.

This sequence joins TRBV6-1 and TRBJ2-7; 9 nucleotides match TRBD2. The V and J ends lost 5 bases and 2 bases, in that order; junction bases with no gene match: 7. The CDR3 has 15 amino acids. Germline V CDR1 and CDR2: MNHNS, SASEGT. This CDR3 is CASSTLAGLTYEQYF. CDR3 in DNA: TGTGCCAGCAGTACTCTAGCGGGATTAACCTACGAGCAGTACTTC.